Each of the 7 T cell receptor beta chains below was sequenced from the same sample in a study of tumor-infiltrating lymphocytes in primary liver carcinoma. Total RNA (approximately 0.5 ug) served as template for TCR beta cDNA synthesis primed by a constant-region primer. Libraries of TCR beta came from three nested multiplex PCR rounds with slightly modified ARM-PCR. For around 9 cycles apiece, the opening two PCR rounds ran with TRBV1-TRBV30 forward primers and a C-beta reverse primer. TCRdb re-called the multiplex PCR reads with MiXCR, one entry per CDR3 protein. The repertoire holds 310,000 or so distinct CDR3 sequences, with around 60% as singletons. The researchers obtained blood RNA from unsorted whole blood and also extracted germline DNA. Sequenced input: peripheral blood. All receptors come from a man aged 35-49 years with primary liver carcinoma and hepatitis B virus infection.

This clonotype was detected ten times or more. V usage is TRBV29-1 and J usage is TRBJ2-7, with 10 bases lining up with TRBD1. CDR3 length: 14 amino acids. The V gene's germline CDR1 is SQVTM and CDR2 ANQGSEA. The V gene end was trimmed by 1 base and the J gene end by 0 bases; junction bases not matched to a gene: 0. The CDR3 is CSVEGTGGSYEQYF. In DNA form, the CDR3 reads TGCAGCGTTGAAGGGACAGGGGGCTCCTACGAGCAGTACTTC.

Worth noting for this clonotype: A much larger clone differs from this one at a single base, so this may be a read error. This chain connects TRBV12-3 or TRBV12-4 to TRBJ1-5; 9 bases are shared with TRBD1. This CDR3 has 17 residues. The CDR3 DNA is TGTGCCAGCAGTTTAGTTATGGGACAGGGCGGCAATCAGTCCCAGCATTTT. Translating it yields CASSLVMGQGGNQSQHF.

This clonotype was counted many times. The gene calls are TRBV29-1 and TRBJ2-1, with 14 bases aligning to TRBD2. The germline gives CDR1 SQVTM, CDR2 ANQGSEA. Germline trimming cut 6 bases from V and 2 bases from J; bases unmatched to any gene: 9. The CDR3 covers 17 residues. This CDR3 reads CSVRLAGGYTAYNEQFF. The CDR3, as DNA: TGCAGCGTCAGACTAGCGGGAGGGTACACGGCCTACAATGAGCAGTTCTTC.

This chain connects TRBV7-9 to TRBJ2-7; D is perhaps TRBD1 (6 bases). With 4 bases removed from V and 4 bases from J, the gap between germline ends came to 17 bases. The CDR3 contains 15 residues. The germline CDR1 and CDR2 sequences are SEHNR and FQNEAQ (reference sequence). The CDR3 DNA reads TGTGCCAGCAGCTCAGTACAGGGTATCTCTTACGAGCAGTACTTC. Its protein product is CASSSVQGISYEQYF. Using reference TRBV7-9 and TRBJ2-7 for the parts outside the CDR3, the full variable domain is DTGVSQNPRHKITKRGQNVTFRCDPISEHNRLYWYRQTLGQGPEFLTYFQNEAQLEKSRLLSDRFSAERPKGSFSTLEIQRTEQGDSAMYLCASSSVQGISYEQYFGPGTRLTVT.

DNA of the CDR3: TGTGCCAGCAGCCCTAGGGACAGGTCCGGCTACACCTTC. It specifies CASSPRDRSGYTF. The chain employs TRBV7-9 and TRBJ1-2; 8 bases match TRBD1. CDR1 is SEHNR, CDR2 FQNEAQ, per germline (reference sequence). The CDR3 loop spans 13 amino acids. V dropped 5 bases and J dropped 8; count of bases not matched to a gene: 7.

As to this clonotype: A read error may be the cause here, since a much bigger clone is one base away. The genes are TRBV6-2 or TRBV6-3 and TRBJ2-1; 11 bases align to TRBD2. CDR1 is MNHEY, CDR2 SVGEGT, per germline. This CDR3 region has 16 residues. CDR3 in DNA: TGTGCCAGCAGTTACACTGGGACTAGCGGCCTCAATGAGAAGTTCTTC. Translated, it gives CASSYTGTSGLNEKFF.

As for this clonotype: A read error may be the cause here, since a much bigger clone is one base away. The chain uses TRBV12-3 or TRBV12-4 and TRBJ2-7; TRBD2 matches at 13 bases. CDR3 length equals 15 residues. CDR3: CASSSYRTSGREPYF. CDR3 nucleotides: TGTGCCAGCAGTTCCTACCGGACTAGCGGGAGAGAGCCGTACTTC.